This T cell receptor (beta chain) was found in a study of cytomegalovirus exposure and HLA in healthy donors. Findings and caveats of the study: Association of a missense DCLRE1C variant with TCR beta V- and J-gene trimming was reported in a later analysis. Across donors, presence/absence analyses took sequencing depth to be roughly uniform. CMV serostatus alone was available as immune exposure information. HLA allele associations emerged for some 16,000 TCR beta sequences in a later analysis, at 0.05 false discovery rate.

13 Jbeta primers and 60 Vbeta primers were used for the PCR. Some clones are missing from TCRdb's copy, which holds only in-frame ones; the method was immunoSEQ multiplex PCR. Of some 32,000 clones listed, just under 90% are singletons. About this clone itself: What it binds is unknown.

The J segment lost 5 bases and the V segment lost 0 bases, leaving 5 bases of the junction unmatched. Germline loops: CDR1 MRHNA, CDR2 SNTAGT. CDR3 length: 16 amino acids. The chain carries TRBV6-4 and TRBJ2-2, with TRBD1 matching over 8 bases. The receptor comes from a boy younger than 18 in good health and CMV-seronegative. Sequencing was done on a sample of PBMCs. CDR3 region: CASSDSTDRATGELFF. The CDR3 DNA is TGTGCCAGCAGTGACTCGACGGACAGGGCGACCGGGGAGCTGTTTTTT.